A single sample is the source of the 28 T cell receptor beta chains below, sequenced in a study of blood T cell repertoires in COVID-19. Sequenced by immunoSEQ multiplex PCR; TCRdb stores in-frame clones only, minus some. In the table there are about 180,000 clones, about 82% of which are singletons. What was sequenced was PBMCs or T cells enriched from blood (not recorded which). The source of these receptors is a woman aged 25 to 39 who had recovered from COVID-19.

The CDR3 sequence: CASSSGQRNTEAFF. The CDR3 region has the DNA TGTGCCAGCAGCTCGGGACAGAGGAACACTGAAGCTTTCTTT. V and J are TRBV7-6 and TRBJ1-1; TRBD1 matches 7 bases. The junction had 3 bases not matched to a gene; V was cut back by 4 bases and J by 1 base. Germline assignment: CDR1 SGHVS and CDR2 FNYEAQ. The CDR3 runs 14 residues.

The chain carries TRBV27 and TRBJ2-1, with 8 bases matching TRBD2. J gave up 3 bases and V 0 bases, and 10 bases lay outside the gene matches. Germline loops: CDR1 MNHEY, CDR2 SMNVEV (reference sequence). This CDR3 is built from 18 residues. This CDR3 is CASSLSDPGGPGYNEQFF. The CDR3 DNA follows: TGTGCCAGCAGTTTATCTGACCCGGGAGGGCCAGGCTACAATGAGCAGTTCTTC.

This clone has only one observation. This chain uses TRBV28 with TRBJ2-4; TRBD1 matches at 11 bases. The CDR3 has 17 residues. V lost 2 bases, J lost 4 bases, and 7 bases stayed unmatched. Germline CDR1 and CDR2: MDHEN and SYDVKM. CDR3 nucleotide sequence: TGTGCCAGCAGTTTAAGGACAGGGGGCGGGTTAAAAAACATTCAGTACTTC. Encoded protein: CASSLRTGGGLKNIQYF.

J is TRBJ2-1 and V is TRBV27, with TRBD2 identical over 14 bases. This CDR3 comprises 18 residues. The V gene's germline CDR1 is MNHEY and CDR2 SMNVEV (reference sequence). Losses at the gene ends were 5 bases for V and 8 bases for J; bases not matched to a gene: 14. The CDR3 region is CASSLFPGLAGVRHEQFF. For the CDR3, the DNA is TGTGCCAGCAGTCTATTCCCGGGACTAGCGGGAGTCCGGCATGAGCAGTTCTTC.

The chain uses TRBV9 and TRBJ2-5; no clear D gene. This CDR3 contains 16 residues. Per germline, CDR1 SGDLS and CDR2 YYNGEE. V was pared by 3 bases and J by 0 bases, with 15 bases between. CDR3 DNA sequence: TGTGCCAGCAGCGACCCGTTTGACGGGTACCAAGAGACCCAGTACTTC. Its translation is CASSDPFDGYQETQYF.

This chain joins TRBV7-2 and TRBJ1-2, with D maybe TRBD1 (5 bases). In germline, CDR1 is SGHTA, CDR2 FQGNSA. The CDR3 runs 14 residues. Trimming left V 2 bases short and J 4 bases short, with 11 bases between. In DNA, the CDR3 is TGTGCCAGCAGCTTAATGGGGGGAGGCTATGGCTACACCTTC. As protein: CASSLMGGGYGYTF.

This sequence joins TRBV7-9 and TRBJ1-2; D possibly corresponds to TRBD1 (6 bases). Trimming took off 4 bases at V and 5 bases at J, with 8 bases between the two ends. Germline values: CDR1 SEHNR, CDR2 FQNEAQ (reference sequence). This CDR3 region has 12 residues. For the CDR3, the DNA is TGTGCCAGCAGCTCCGGACAGTATGGCTACACCTTC. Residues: CASSSGQYGYTF.

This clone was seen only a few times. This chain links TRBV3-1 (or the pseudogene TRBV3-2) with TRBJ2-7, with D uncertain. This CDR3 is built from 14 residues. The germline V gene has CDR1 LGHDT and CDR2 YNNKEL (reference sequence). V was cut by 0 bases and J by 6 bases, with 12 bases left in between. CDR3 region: CASSQESRRFEQYF. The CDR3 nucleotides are TGTGCCAGCAGCCAAGAGAGTAGGAGATTCGAGCAGTACTTC.

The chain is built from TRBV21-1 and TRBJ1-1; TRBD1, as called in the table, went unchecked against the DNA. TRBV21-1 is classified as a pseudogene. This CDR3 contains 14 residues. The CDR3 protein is CATTRTDPNTEAFF. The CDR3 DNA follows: TGTGCCACCACCCGGACAGATCCGAACACTGAAGCTTTCTTT.

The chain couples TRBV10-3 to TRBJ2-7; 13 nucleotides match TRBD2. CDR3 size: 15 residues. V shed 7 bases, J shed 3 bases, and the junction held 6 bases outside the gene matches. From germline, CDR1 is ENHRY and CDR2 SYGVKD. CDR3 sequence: CAITKRLAGGYEQYF. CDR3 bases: TGTGCCATCACCAAAAGACTAGCGGGAGGCTACGAGCAGTACTTC.

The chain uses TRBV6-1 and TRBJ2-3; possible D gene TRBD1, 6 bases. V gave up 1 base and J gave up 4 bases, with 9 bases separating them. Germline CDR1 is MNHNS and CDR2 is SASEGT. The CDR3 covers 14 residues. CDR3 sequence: CASSEGEGADTQYF. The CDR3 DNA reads TGTGCCAGCAGTGAAGGTGAGGGGGCAGATACGCAGTATTTT.

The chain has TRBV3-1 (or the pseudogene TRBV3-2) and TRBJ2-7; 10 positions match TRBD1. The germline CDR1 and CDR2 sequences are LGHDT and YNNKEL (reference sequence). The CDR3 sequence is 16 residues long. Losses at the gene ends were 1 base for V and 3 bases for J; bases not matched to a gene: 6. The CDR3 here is CASSQGGGQGIYEQYF. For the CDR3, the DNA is TGTGCCAGCAGCCAAGGGGGGGGACAGGGGATCTACGAGCAGTACTTC.

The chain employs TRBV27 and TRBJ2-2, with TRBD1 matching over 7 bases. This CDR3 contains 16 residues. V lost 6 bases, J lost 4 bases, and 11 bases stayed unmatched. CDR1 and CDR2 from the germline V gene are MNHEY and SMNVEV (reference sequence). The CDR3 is CASRHRDSRSTGELFF. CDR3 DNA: TGTGCCAGCAGACATAGGGACAGTCGTTCCACCGGGGAGCTGTTTTTT.

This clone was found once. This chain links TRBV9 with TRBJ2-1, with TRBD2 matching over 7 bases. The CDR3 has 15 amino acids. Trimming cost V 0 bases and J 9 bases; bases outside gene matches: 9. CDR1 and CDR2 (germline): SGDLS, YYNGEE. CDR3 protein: CASSVGRSPGGEQFF. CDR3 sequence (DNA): TGTGCCAGCAGCGTAGGGCGAAGCCCGGGGGGTGAGCAGTTCTTC.

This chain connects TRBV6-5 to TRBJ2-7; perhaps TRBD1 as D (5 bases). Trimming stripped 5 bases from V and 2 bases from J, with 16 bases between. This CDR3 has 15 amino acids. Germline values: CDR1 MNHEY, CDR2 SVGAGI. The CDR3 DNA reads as TGTGCCAGCAGTCAAATAGTCGACAGAACCTACGAGCAGTACTTC. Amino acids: CASSQIVDRTYEQYF.

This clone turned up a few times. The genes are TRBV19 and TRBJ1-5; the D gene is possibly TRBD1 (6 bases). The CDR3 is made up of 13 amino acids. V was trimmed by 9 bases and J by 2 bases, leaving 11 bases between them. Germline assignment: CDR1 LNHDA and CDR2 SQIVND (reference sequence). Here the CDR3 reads CASDYRGNQPQHF. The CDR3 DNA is TGTGCCAGCGACTACAGGGGCAATCAGCCCCAGCATTTT.

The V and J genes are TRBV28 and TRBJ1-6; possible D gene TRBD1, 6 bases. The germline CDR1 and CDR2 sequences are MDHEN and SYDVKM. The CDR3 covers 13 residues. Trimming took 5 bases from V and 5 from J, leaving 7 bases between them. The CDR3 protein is CASSRTDNSPLHF. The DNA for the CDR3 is TGTGCCAGCAGTCGGACAGATAATTCACCCCTCCACTTT.

CDR3 sequence: CASSAGLAGNNEQFF. In DNA form, the CDR3 reads TGCGCCAGCAGTGCGGGACTAGCGGGAAACAATGAGCAGTTCTTC. The V and J genes are TRBV10-1 and TRBJ2-1; 13 positions match TRBD2. This CDR3 spans 15 amino acids. Germline V gives CDR1 WNHNN, CDR2 SYGVQD (reference sequence). V was pared by 4 bases and J by 5 bases, with 2 bases of the junction left unmatched.

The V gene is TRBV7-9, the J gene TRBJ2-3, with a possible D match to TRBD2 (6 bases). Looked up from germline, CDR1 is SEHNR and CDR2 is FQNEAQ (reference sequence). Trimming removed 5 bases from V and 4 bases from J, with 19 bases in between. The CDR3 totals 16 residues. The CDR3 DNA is TGTGCCAGCAGCCCCGGTTCACTAGCTAACGCAGATACGCAGTATTTT. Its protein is CASSPGSLANADTQYF.

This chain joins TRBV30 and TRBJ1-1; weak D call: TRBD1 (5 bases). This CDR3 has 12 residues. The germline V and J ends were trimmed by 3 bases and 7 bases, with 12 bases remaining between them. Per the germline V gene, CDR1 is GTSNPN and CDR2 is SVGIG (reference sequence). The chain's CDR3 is CAWSSGGIEAFF. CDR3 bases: TGTGCCTGGAGCTCGGGGGGGATTGAAGCTTTCTTT. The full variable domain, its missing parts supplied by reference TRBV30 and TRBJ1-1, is SQTIHQWPATLVQPVGSPLSLECTVEGTSNPNLYWYRQAAGRGLQLLFYSVGIGQISSEVPQNLSASRPQDRQFILSSKKLLLSDSGFYLCAWSSGGIEAFFGQGTRLTVV.

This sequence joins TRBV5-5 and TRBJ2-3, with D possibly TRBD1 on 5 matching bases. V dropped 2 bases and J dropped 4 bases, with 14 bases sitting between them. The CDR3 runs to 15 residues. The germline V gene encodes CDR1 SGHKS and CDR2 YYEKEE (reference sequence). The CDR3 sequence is CASSLDLLGPDTQYF. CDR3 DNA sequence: TGTGCCAGCAGCTTAGATTTGTTGGGGCCAGATACGCAGTATTTT.

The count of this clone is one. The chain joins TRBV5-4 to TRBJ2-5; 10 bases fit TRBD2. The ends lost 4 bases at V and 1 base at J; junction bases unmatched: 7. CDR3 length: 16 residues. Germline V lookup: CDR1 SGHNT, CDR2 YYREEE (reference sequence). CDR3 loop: CASSLTSGNIQETQYF. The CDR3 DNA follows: TGTGCCAGCAGCCTCACTAGCGGGAACATCCAAGAGACCCAGTACTTC.

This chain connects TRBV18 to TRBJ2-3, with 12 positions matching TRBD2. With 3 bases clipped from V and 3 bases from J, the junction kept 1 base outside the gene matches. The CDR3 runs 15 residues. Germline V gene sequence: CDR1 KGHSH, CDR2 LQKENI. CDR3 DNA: TGTGCCAGCTCACCGACTAGCGGGAGAACAGATACGCAGTATTTT. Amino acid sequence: CASSPTSGRTDTQYF.

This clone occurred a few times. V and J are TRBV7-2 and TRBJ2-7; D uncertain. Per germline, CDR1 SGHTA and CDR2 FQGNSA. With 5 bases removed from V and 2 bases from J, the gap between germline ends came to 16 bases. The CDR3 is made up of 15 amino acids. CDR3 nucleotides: TGTGCCAGCAGCCACCCCGAGGATTCTACCTACGAGCAGTACTTC. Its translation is CASSHPEDSTYEQYF.

The CDR3 here is CAICEEDLTDTQYF. For the CDR3, the DNA is TGTGCCATCTGCGAGGAGGACCTTACAGATACGCAGTATTTT. The chain links TRBV10-3 to TRBJ2-3; D is perhaps TRBD2 (5 bases). Trimming took 8 bases from V and 3 from J, leaving 15 bases between them. CDR3 size: 14 residues. Per germline, CDR1 ENHRY and CDR2 SYGVKD.

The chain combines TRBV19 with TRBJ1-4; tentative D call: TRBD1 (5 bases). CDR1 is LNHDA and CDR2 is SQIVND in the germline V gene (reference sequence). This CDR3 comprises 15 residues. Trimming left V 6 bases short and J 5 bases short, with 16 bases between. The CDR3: CASRRGTTQNEKLFF. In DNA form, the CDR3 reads TGTGCCAGTAGGAGAGGGACTACCCAGAATGAAAAACTGTTTTTT.

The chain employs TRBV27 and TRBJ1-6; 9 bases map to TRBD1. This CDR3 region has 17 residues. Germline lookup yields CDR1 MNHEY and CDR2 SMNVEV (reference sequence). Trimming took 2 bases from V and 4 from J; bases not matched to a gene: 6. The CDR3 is CASSLRDRATYNSPLHF. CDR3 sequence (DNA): TGTGCCAGCAGTTTACGGGACAGGGCTACGTATAATTCACCCCTCCACTTT.

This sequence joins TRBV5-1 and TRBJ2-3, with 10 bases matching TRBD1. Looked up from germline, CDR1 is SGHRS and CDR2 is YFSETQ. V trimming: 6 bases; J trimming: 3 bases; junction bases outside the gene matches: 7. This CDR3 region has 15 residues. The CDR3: CASIGGTGETDTQYF. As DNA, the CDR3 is TGCGCCAGCATTGGGGGGACAGGGGAGACAGATACGCAGTATTTT. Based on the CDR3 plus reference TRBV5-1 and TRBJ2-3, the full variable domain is KAGVTQTPRYLIKTRGQQVTLSCSPISGHRSVSWYQQTPGQGLQFLFEYFSETQRNKGNFPGRFSGRQFSNSRSEMNVSTLELGDSALYLCASIGGTGETDTQYFGPGTRLTVL.